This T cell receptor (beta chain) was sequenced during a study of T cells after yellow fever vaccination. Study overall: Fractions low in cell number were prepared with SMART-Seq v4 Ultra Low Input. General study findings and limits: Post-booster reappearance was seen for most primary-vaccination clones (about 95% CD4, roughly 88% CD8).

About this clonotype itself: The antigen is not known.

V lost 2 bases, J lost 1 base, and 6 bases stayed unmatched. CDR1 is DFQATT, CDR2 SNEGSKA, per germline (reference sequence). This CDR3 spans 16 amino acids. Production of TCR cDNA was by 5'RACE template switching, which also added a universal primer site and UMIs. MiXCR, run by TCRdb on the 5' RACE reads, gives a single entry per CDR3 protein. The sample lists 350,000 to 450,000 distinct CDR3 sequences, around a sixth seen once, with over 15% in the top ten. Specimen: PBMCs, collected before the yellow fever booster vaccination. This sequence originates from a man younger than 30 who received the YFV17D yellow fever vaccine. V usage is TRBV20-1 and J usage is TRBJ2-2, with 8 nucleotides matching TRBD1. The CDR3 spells CSARPLDRGNTGELFF. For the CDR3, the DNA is TGCAGTGCTAGACCCCTCGACAGGGGGAACACCGGGGAGCTGTTTTTT.